This T cell receptor (beta chain) came from a study of blood T cell repertoires in COVID-19. Study information: Sources were T cells, B-cell-depleted T cells, or PBMCs; the material itself was cDNA or gDNA.

This CDR3 is built from 19 residues. Per the germline V gene, CDR1 is SEHNR and CDR2 is FQNEAQ (reference sequence). Trimming took 3 bases from V and 7 from J; bases not matched to a gene: 21. Method: immunoSEQ multiplex PCR; TCRdb's copy keeps in-frame clones and lacks some. The sample has roughly 160,000 clones, roughly 80% seen once; the top ten hold 5.6%. The chain combines TRBV7-9 with TRBJ2-1; 7 nucleotides align to TRBD1. The sample consisted of PBMCs or T cells enriched from blood (not recorded which). This sequence originates from a woman in her forties with acute COVID-19. The CDR3 loop reads CASSLTGPLVLPGPNEQFF. The CDR3 bases are TGTGCCAGCAGCTTGACAGGGCCCCTTGTTCTTCCGGGCCCGAATGAGCAGTTCTTC.